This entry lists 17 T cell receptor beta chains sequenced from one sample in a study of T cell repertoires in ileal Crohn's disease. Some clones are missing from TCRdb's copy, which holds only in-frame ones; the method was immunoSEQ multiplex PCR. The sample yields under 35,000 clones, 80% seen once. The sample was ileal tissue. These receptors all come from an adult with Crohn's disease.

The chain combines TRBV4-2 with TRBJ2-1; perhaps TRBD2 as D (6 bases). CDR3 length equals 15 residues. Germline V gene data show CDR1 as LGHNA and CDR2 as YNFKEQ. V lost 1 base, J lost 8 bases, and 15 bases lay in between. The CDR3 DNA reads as TGTGCCAGCAGCCAAGCCGGGACTGCCCTCCATGAGCAGTTCTTC. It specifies CASSQAGTALHEQFF.

This CDR3 is CTSKLPHPYGYTF. CDR3 in DNA: TGCACCAGCAAGCTCCCGCATCCCTATGGCTACACCTTC. This chain joins TRBV1 and TRBJ1-2. TRBV1 counts as a pseudogene. The CDR3 contains 13 residues.

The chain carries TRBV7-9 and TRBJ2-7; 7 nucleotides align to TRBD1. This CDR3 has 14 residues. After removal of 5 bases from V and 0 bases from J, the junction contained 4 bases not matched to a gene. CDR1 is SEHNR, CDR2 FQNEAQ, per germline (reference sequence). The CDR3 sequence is CASSPWDSSYEQYF. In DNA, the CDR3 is TGTGCCAGCAGCCCCTGGGACAGCTCCTACGAGCAGTACTTC. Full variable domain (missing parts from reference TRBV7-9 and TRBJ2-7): DTGVSQNPRHKITKRGQNVTFRCDPISEHNRLYWYRQTLGQGPEFLTYFQNEAQLEKSRLLSDRFSAERPKGSFSTLEIQRTEQGDSAMYLCASSPWDSSYEQYFGPGTRLTVT.

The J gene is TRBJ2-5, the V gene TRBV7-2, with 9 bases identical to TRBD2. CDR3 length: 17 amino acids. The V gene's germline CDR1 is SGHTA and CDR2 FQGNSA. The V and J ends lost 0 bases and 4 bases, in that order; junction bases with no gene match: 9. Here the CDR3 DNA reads TGTGCCAGCAGCTTAGCGCTAGCGGGATTACGGGGAGAGACCCAGTACTTC. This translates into CASSLALAGLRGETQYF. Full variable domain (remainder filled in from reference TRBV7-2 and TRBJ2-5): GAGVSQSPSNKVTEKGKDVELRCDPISGHTALYWYRQSLGQGLEFLIYFQGNSAPDKSGLPSDRFSAERTGGSVSTLTIQRTQQEDSAVYLCASSLALAGLRGETQYFGPGTRLLVL.

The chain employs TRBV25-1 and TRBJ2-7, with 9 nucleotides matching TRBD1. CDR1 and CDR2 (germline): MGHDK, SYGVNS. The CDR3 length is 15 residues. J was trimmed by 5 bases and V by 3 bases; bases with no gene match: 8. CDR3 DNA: TGTGCCAGCAGTGATCCCGGGACAGGGACCCACGAGCAGTACTTC. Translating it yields CASSDPGTGTHEQYF.

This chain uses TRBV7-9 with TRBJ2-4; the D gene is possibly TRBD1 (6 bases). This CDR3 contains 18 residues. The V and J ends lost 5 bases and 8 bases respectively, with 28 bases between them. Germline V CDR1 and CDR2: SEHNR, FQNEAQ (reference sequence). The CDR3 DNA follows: TGTGCCAGCAGCAACGTTGGGGGCCGAGGAGGAACGTGGGACATTCAGTACTTC. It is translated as CASSNVGGRGGTWDIQYF.

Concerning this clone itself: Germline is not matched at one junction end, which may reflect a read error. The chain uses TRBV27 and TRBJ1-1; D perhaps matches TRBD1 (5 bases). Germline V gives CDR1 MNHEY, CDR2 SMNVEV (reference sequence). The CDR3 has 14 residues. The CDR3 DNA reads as TGCGCCAGCAGGAGGGTGGGGGGGAACACTGAAGCTTTCTTT. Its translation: CASRRVGGNTEAFF.

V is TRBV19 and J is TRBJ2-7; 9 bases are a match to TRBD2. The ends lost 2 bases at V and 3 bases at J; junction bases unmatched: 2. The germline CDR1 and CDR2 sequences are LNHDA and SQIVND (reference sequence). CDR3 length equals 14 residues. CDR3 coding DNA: TGTGCCAGTAGTATAAATAGCGGGGGCTACGAGCAGTACTTC. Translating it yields CASSINSGGYEQYF.

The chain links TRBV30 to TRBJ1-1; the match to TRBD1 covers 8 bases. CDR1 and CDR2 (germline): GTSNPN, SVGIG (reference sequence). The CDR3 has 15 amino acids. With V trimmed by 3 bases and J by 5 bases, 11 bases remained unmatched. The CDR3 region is CAWRVRGPKRTEAFF. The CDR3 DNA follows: TGTGCCTGGAGGGTCAGGGGGCCGAAGAGGACTGAAGCTTTCTTT.

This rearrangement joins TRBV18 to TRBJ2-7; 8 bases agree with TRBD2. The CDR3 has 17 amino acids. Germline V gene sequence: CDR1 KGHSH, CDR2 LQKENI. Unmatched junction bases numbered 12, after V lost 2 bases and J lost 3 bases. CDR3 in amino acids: CASSPTGTKAGDYEQYF. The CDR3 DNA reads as TGTGCCAGCTCACCAACGGGGACTAAAGCGGGGGACTACGAGCAGTACTTC. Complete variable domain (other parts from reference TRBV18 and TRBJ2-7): NAGVMQNPRHLVRRRGQEARLRCSPMKGHSHVYWYRQLPEEGLKFMVYLQKENIIDESGMPKERFSAEFPKEGPSILRIQQVVRGDSAAYFCASSPTGTKAGDYEQYFGPGTRLTVT.

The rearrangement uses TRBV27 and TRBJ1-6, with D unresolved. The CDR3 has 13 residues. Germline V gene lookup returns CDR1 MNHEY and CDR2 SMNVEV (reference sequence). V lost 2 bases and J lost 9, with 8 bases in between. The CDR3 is CASSLVTGSPLHF. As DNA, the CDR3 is TGTGCCAGCAGTTTAGTAACGGGTTCACCCCTCCACTTT.

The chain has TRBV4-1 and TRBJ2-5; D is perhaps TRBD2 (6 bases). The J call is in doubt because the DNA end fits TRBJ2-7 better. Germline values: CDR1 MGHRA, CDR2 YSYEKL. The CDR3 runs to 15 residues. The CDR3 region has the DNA TGCGCCAGCAGCCAAGAACCGGCGGGGTTATACGAGCAGTACTTC. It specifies CASSQEPAGLYEQYF.

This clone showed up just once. The chain's CDR3 is CSASRRDEQYF. The CDR3 region has the DNA TGCAGTGCTAGTCGGAGGGACGAGCAGTACTTC. The rearrangement links TRBV20-1 to TRBJ2-7; tentatively, D is TRBD2 (6 bases). The CDR3 extends over 11 amino acids. Germline V lookup: CDR1 DFQATT, CDR2 SNEGSKA (reference sequence). The germline V and J ends were trimmed by 3 bases and 5 bases, with 8 bases remaining between them.

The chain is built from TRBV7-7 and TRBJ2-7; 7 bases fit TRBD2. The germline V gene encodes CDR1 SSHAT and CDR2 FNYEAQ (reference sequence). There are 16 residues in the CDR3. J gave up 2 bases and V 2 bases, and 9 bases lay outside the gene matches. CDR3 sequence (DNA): TGTGCCAGCAGCTTAAATAAAGAGCGGGGAGCCTACGAGCAGTACTTC. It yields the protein CASSLNKERGAYEQYF.

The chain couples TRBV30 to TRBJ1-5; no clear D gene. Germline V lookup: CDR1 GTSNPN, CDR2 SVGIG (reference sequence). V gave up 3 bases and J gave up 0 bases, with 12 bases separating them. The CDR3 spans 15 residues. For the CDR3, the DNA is TGTGCCTGGAGCTACGGTGAGGGTAGCAATCAGCCCCAGCATTTT. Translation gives CAWSYGEGSNQPQHF.

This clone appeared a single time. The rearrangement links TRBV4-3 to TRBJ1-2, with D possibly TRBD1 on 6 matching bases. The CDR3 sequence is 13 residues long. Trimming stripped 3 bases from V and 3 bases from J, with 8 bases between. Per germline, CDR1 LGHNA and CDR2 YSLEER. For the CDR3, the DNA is TGCGCCAGCAGCCAGGACAGATACTATGGCTACACCTTC. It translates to CASSQDRYYGYTF.

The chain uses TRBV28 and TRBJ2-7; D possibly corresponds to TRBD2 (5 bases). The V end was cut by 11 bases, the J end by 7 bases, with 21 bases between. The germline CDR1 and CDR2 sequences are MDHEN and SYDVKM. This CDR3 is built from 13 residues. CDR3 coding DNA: TGTGCCCCTCCAGGACGCAGAAGAGGGGAGCAGTACTTC. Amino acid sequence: CAPPGRRRGEQYF.